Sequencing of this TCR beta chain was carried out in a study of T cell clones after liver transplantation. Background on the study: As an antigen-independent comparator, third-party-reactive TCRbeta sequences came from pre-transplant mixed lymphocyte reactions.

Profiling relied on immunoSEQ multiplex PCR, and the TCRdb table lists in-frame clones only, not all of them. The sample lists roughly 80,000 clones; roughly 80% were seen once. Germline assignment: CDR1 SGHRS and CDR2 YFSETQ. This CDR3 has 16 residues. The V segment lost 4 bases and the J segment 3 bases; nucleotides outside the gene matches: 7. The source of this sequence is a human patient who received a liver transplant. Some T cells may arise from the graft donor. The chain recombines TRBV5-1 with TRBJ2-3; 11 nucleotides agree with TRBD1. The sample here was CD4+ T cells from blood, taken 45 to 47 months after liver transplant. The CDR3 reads CASSRTGTGGTDTQYF. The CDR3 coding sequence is TGCGCCAGCAGCCGAACCGGGACAGGGGGTACAGATACGCAGTATTTT.